This record looks at one T cell receptor beta chain sequence and its context. This clone's antigen is unknown. Base quality data are lacking; no much larger clone is found one base away. The data were taken from a study of OX40 agonist ivuxolimab in advanced cancers. Study-level background: The costimulatory receptor OX40 (CD134) was targeted by ivuxolimab, a fully human IgG2 agonistic monoclonal antibody. Intravenous ivuxolimab was administered to patients every 2 weeks at six dose levels: 0.01, 0.1, 0.3, 1.5, 3 and 10 mg/kg. A male proportion of 70% to 90% and a mean age of around 60 years, ranging from 23 to 79, were recorded for the dose-escalation cohort. Of the approximately 50 dose-escalation patients, hepatocellular carcinoma was present in about 20, melanoma in approximately 15, renal cell carcinoma in 9 and head and neck cancer in 9. Patients were allowed to have had prior anti-PD-1, anti-PD-L1 or anti-CTLA-4 therapy, and more than 30% of the dose-escalation patients had previously received checkpoint inhibitors. Partial responses occurred in three dose-escalation patients, of whom one had hepatocellular carcinoma and two had cutaneous melanoma. Peripheral TCRbeta sequencing aimed to test whether ivuxolimab altered TCR sequence diversity and caused clonal T-cell expansion. The paper describes the monotherapy dose-escalation part (N of about 52 patients) of the phase I trial of ivuxolimab.

The trial excluded patients who had a history of autoimmune disease or who were on systemic immunosuppression. In every dose cohort, peripheral blood was drawn for TCR sequencing at baseline, cycle 4 day 1, and cycle 7 day 1. Samples were obtained from an open-label, multicenter, first-in-human phase I dose-escalation trial of ivuxolimab. Adults with locally advanced or metastatic head and neck squamous cell, hepatocellular, melanoma or renal cell carcinoma were enrolled in the trial. CD4+ and CD8+ T cells were sorted separately from peripheral blood before TCR sequencing. Points the paper makes about the study in general: On average, CD8+ T cells showed more expanded clones than CD4+ T cells after ivuxolimab. Partial responders in the 0.1-3.0 mg/kg groups had among the lowest normalized peripheral clonal expansion, especially among CD8+ T cells. Low levels of normalized T-cell clonal expansion were also seen in some patients who did not respond. The antigen specificity of the peripheral T cells that underwent clonal expansion was not determined. At doses of 0.1 to 3.0 mg/kg, clonal expansion of both CD4+ and CD8+ blood T cells was observed from baseline to week 6.

Sequences LNHNV (CDR1) and YYDKDF (CDR2) are obtained from the germline V gene (reference sequence). V is cut back by 5 bases and J by 5 bases, with 8 bases in the junction unmatched. CDR3 length: 14 amino acids, cysteine to phenylalanine. This entry keeps only the CDR3 DNA: 42 bases, framed from base 1. For sequencing of the TCRbeta CDR3 region, genomic DNA was extracted from the sorted cells. TCRbeta CDR3 regions were sequenced using the immunoSEQ Assay. Imported from immuneACCESS, the table was reduced by TCRdb to in-frame sequences with V and J called. These copies leave out some clones; in studies compared against another copy, an unresolved V gene accounts for under half, and the cause of the remainder is not known. This sample is represented by about 140,000 clones; 90% of them were singletons. Of the sample, roughly 0.99% is held by the ten largest clones.

The sample here was CD4+ or CD8+ T cells sorted from blood, taken in a trial of the OX40 agonist ivuxolimab. This TCR came from an adult with an advanced solid tumor such as melanoma, head and neck, liver or kidney cancer. The chain couples TRBV15 to TRBJ1-2; TRBD1 matches 7 bases in the middle. The nucleotide sequence reads TGTGCCACCAGCCGTACAGGGGCGGGTTATGGCTACACCTTC. It specifies CATSRTGAGYGYTF.